These 13 T cell receptor beta chains came from one sample sequenced in a study of blood T cell repertoires in COVID-19. Using immunoSEQ multiplex PCR, the repertoire was profiled, and TCRdb retains in-frame clones only, with some absent. The top ten clones hold around 3.7% of a sample with approximately 200,000 clones, 88% of them seen once. What was sequenced was PBMCs or T cells enriched from blood (not recorded which). The source of these receptors is a woman aged 25 to 39 who had been exposed to COVID-19.

In regard to this clone: This same CDR3 is encoded by further DNA sequences in the sample. The chain uses TRBV19 and TRBJ1-1; unclear D gene. The CDR3 is 13 amino acids. The germline V and J ends were trimmed by 2 bases and 3 bases, with 7 bases remaining between them. The germline V gene has CDR1 LNHDA and CDR2 SQIVND (reference sequence). The CDR3 reads CASSIRRDTEAFF. Written as DNA, the CDR3 is TGTGCCAGTAGTATACGTCGGGACACTGAAGCTTTCTTT.

The chain links TRBV7-2 to TRBJ1-3; the D gene is possibly TRBD1 (5 bases). Trimming took off 2 bases at V and 0 bases at J, with 14 bases between the two ends. The CDR3 runs to 17 residues. Germline CDR1 and CDR2: SGHTA and FQGNSA. The chain's CDR3 is CASSLFIRASSGNTIYF. In nucleotides, the CDR3 is TGTGCCAGCAGCTTATTTATCAGGGCTAGCTCTGGAAACACCATATATTTT. Full variable domain (rest looked up from reference TRBV7-2 and TRBJ1-3): GAGVSQSPSNKVTEKGKDVELRCDPISGHTALYWYRQSLGQGLEFLIYFQGNSAPDKSGLPSDRFSAERTGGSVSTLTIQRTQQEDSAVYLCASSLFIRASSGNTIYFGEGSWLTVV.

V is TRBV27 and J is TRBJ1-6; tentative D call: TRBD1 (6 bases). The ends were cut back, 6 bases at V and 8 bases at J, with 20 bases in the middle. Germline lookup yields CDR1 MNHEY and CDR2 SMNVEV (reference sequence). The CDR3 has 16 residues. The CDR3 nucleotides are TGTGCCAGCAGACCTCCGGGGGGCGGATTGTATTCACCCCTCCACTTT. It is translated as CASRPPGGGLYSPLHF.

The chain has TRBV19 and TRBJ2-5, with D tentatively TRBD1 (5 bases). There are 12 residues in the CDR3. The germline V gene has CDR1 LNHDA and CDR2 SQIVND (reference sequence). The ends were cut back, 3 bases at V and 11 bases at J, with 13 bases in the middle. The CDR3 nucleotides are TGTGCCAGTAGTATCTCCCAGGGCCCGCAGTACTTC. The encoded protein is CASSISQGPQYF.

This rearrangement joins TRBV28 to TRBJ1-2; D is unresolved. The CDR3 consists of 16 residues. Germline lookup yields CDR1 MDHEN and CDR2 SYDVKM. V was trimmed by 6 bases and J by 2 bases, leaving 19 bases between them. The CDR3 is CASRGSGVSQNYGYTF. The CDR3 DNA reads TGTGCCAGCAGAGGGAGCGGAGTTAGCCAGAACTATGGCTACACCTTC.

The chain has TRBV5-5 and TRBJ2-5; 14 nucleotides align to TRBD2. CDR3 length: 16 residues. Germline V gives CDR1 SGHKS, CDR2 YYEKEE (reference sequence). Trimming at V came to 4 bases and at J to 5 bases, leaving 7 bases not matched to a gene. CDR3 amino acids: CASSVPGTSGSETQYF. In DNA form, the CDR3 reads TGTGCCAGCAGCGTCCCCGGGACTAGCGGGAGTGAGACCCAGTACTTC. Together with reference TRBV5-5 and TRBJ2-5, the CDR3 gives the full variable domain: DAGVTQSPTHLIKTRGQQVTLRCSPISGHKSVSWYQQVLGQGPQFIFQYYEKEERGRGNFPDRFSARQFPNYSSELNVNALLLGDSALYLCASSVPGTSGSETQYFGPGTRLLVL.

This chain uses TRBV15 with TRBJ2-3; D possibly corresponds to TRBD2 (5 bases). V lost 8 bases to trimming and J lost 0 bases, with 15 bases between them. Germline V CDR1 and CDR2: LNHNV, YYDKDF (reference sequence). The CDR3 is made up of 15 amino acids. The CDR3 DNA is TGTGCCACCGTTGGGAGCACCCGTAGCACAGATACGCAGTATTTT. Residues: CATVGSTRSTDTQYF.

The sample holds one count of this clone. This rearrangement joins TRBV29-1 to TRBJ2-3; TRBD1 is a possible D gene (7 bases). V lost 6 bases to trimming and J lost 4 bases, with 17 bases between them. The CDR3 consists of 14 residues. Germline V gives CDR1 SQVTM, CDR2 ANQGSEA. The CDR3 region is CSVKGGGKSDTQYF. The CDR3 coding sequence is TGCAGCGTGAAAGGAGGGGGCAAGTCAGATACGCAGTATTTT.

The rearrangement uses TRBV7-3 and TRBJ2-1; D perhaps matches TRBD2 (6 bases). The CDR3 length is 14 residues. Germline V CDR1 and CDR2: SGHTA, FQGTGA. Trimming removed 5 bases from V and 9 bases from J, with 17 bases in between. In DNA form, the CDR3 reads TGTGCCAGCAGCCTACACTCGGGGGTCGGTGAGCAGTTCTTC. Translating it yields CASSLHSGVGEQFF. The full variable domain, rest sourced from reference TRBV7-3 and TRBJ2-1, is GAGVSQTPSNKVTEKGKYVELRCDPISGHTALYWYRQSLGQGPEFLIYFQGTGAADDSGLPNDRFFAVRPEGSVSTLKIQRTERGDSAVYLCASSLHSGVGEQFFGPGTRLTVL.

The sample holds one count of this clone. This chain uses TRBV11-2 with TRBJ2-3; the match to TRBD2 covers 8 bases. From germline, CDR1 is SGHAT and CDR2 FQNNGV. The CDR3 is 15 residues long. V was clipped by 4 bases and J by 4 bases; unmatched bases: 7. CDR3 nucleotide sequence: TGTGCCAGCAGCTCCCTTAAGCGGGAGCCAGATACGCAGTATTTT. Translating gives CASSSLKREPDTQYF.

The CDR3 sequence is CASSPVGLAGYEQYF. In DNA, the CDR3 is TGTGCCAGCAGCCCCGTTGGACTAGCGGGGTACGAGCAGTACTTC. The V and J genes are TRBV7-2 and TRBJ2-7, with TRBD2 matching 12 bases. The CDR3 has 15 residues. Germline CDR1 SGHTA, CDR2 FQGNSA. The junction had 6 bases not matched to a gene; V was cut back by 5 bases and J by 4 bases.

J is TRBJ1-1 and V is TRBV9; tentatively, D is TRBD1 (6 bases). Germline lookup yields CDR1 SGDLS and CDR2 YYNGEE. V was pared by 0 bases and J by 0 bases, with 9 bases between. The CDR3 totals 15 residues. CDR3 amino acids: CASSVVQGLNTEAFF. The DNA for the CDR3 is TGTGCCAGCAGCGTAGTTCAGGGGTTGAACACTGAAGCTTTCTTT.

This clone has a single count. The V call is TRBV29-1, the J call TRBJ2-1, with TRBD1 identical over 7 bases. The J segment lost 2 bases and the V segment lost 6 bases, leaving 7 bases of the junction unmatched. This CDR3 spans 14 amino acids. The germline CDR1 and CDR2 sequences are SQVTM and ANQGSEA. CDR3 in DNA: TGCAGCGTCGCCGGGACAGTCGCCTACAATGAGCAGTTCTTC. It translates to CSVAGTVAYNEQFF.